These 21 T cell receptor beta chains were sequenced from one sample in a study of beta chain features in type 1 diabetes. The sequenced template was cDNA made from the entire isolated RNA. The data were produced by immunoSEQ multiplex PCR, yet TCRdb's version contains in-frame clones alone and is incomplete. The table includes some 150,000 clones, about 51% detected once. The sample was Tregs from blood. The receptors come from a man between 18 and 35 years old in good health.

This clone was found a few times. The chain joins TRBV7-2 to TRBJ2-1; 7 nucleotides line up with TRBD1. V shed 2 bases, J shed 5 bases, and the junction held 6 bases outside the gene matches. This CDR3 contains 15 residues. CDR1 is SGHTA, CDR2 FQGNSA, per germline. This CDR3 reads CASSLPGQFHNEQFF. The CDR3 DNA is TGTGCCAGCAGCTTACCGGGACAGTTCCACAATGAGCAGTTCTTC.

V is TRBV7-2 and J is TRBJ1-1; no definite D call. Germline V gives CDR1 SGHTA, CDR2 FQGNSA. The ends were cut back, 2 bases at V and 5 bases at J, with 12 bases in the middle. The CDR3 spans 14 residues. The CDR3 region has the DNA TGTGCCAGCAGCTTACAATCCGGGGAAACTGAAGCTTTCTTT. Residues: CASSLQSGETEAFF.

The chain has TRBV19 and TRBJ2-3, with a tentative D call TRBD1 (6 bases). Germline V gene sequence: CDR1 LNHDA, CDR2 SQIVND (reference sequence). The CDR3 extends over 16 amino acids. V was clipped by 6 bases and J by 2 bases, with 18 bases between them. CDR3 nucleotides: TGTGCCAGTAGACCCACAGGGATGTGGGACACAGATACGCAGTATTTT. It is translated as CASRPTGMWDTDTQYF.

This CDR3 is CASSLGLQSSYEQYF. CDR3 DNA: TGCGCCAGCAGCTTGGGATTACAGAGCTCCTACGAGCAGTACTTC. The gene calls are TRBV5-1 and TRBJ2-7; D gene unclear. The V gene lost 0 bases and the J gene lost 0 bases, with 10 bases spanning the gap. This CDR3 region has 15 residues. The germline V gene encodes CDR1 SGHRS and CDR2 YFSETQ.

The gene calls are TRBV28 and TRBJ2-2; D not resolved. The CDR3 loop spans 12 amino acids. CDR1 is MDHEN, CDR2 SYDVKM, per germline. V lost 6 bases and J 7 bases, leaving 9 bases between the germline ends. This CDR3 is CASRNSFGELFF. As DNA, the CDR3 is TGTGCCAGCAGGAACAGCTTCGGGGAGCTGTTTTTT.

V usage is TRBV7-9 and J usage is TRBJ2-2; 7 bases match TRBD2. CDR1 SEHNR and CDR2 FQNEAQ come from the germline V gene (reference sequence). The length of the CDR3 is 15 residues. Trimming at V came to 5 bases and at J to 4 bases, leaving 7 bases not matched to a gene. The CDR3 region has the DNA TGTGCCAGCAGCACGCCGGGGGGTGGCACCGGGGAGCTGTTTTTT. Translated: CASSTPGGGTGELFF.

The genes are TRBV25-1 and TRBJ2-1; tentative D call: TRBD2 (5 bases). Trimming removed 7 bases from V and 2 bases from J, with 12 bases in between. Germline loops: CDR1 MGHDK, CDR2 SYGVNS. The CDR3 has 14 residues. The CDR3 bases are TGTGCCAGCACCGGACTTACCCCCTACAATGAGCAGTTCTTC. The encoded protein is CASTGLTPYNEQFF.

The gene calls are TRBV30 and TRBJ2-5; no reliable D call. CDR3 length: 11 amino acids. V gave up 2 bases and J gave up 5 bases, with 6 bases separating them. In germline, CDR1 is GTSNPN, CDR2 SVGIG (reference sequence). The CDR3 here is CAWSFSETQYF. The CDR3 region has the DNA TGTGCCTGGAGTTTCTCGGAGACCCAGTACTTC.

This clone was counted between two and nine times. The chain recombines TRBV5-5 with TRBJ2-7; 9 bases align to TRBD1. The CDR3 consists of 16 residues. Germline V gene data show CDR1 as SGHKS and CDR2 as YYEKEE (reference sequence). V trimming: 2 bases; J trimming: 0 bases; junction bases outside the gene matches: 6. For the CDR3, the DNA is TGTGCCAGCAGCTTACAGGGGGCACACGTCTCCTACGAGCAGTACTTC. It is translated as CASSLQGAHVSYEQYF.

The sample holds one count of this clone. This rearrangement joins TRBV4-1 to TRBJ1-4, with 11 positions matching TRBD1. The V and J ends lost 1 base and 6 bases, in that order; junction bases with no gene match: 4. The CDR3 loop spans 16 amino acids. Germline V gene sequence: CDR1 MGHRA, CDR2 YSYEKL. This CDR3 reads CASSQVMGQGDEKLFF. The CDR3 bases are TGCGCCAGCAGCCAAGTGATGGGACAGGGGGATGAAAAACTGTTTTTT.

The rearrangement uses TRBV7-2 and TRBJ1-2; the match to TRBD1 covers 10 bases. The CDR3 is 14 residues long. Per the germline V gene, CDR1 is SGHTA and CDR2 is FQGNSA. Trimming took 5 bases from V and 7 from J; bases not matched to a gene: 7. CDR3 in amino acids: CASSLGQGHGGYTF. The CDR3 nucleotides read TGTGCCAGCAGCCTGGGACAGGGGCACGGTGGCTACACCTTC.

V is TRBV6-5 and J is TRBJ2-7, with 11 nucleotides matching TRBD1. Germline V lookup: CDR1 MNHEY, CDR2 SVGAGI. The V and J ends lost 5 bases and 4 bases, in that order; junction bases with no gene match: 7. This CDR3 region has 15 residues. The CDR3 nucleotides read TGTGCCAGCAGTCCGGACAGGGGGCGTATTTACGAGCAGTACTTC. Translated, it gives CASSPDRGRIYEQYF.

The chain employs TRBV10-3 and TRBJ2-3; 8 positions agree with TRBD2. CDR1 ENHRY and CDR2 SYGVKD come from the germline V gene. The junction had 13 bases not matched to a gene; V was cut back by 6 bases and J by 8 bases. This CDR3 region has 15 residues. The DNA of the CDR3 is TGTGCCATCAGGACATCGGGACTAGTGCATGGTACGCAGTATTTT. Residues: CAIRTSGLVHGTQYF.

The chain uses TRBV5-8 and TRBJ2-1; TRBD1 matches at 7 bases. The CDR3 covers 15 residues. Germline loops: CDR1 SGHTS, CDR2 YDEGEE. Trimming at V came to 2 bases and at J to 7 bases, leaving 9 bases not matched to a gene. The CDR3 protein is CASSFVTGEKNEQFF. CDR3 nucleotides: TGTGCCAGCAGCTTTGTAACAGGGGAAAAGAATGAGCAGTTCTTC.

This sequence joins TRBV29-1 and TRBJ2-7; TRBD1 is a possible D gene (6 bases). This CDR3 contains 12 residues. Germline V gene sequence: CDR1 SQVTM, CDR2 ANQGSEA. V lost 6 bases and J lost 3, with 12 bases in between. The CDR3 DNA follows: TGCAGCGTGAACCGAGGGGGCTACGAGCAGTACTTC. Its translation: CSVNRGGYEQYF.

This clone was found a few times. The chain is built from TRBV11-2 and TRBJ2-7; 9 nucleotides agree with TRBD1. With 5 bases clipped from V and 2 bases from J, the junction kept 4 bases outside the gene matches. The CDR3 spans 14 residues. Looked up from germline, CDR1 is SGHAT and CDR2 is FQNNGV. CDR3 bases: TGTGCCAGCAGCCCCGGGACAGGGCCCTACGAGCAGTACTTC. Protein sequence: CASSPGTGPYEQYF.

This clone appeared a few times. The chain is built from TRBV5-8 and TRBJ1-5; tentative D call: TRBD1 (6 bases). Trimming pared 0 bases from V and 6 bases from J, leaving 10 bases between. Germline values: CDR1 SGHTS, CDR2 YDEGEE. CDR3 length: 14 amino acids. CDR3 sequence: CASSLVWGRQPQHF. In DNA form, the CDR3 reads TGTGCCAGCAGCTTGGTTTGGGGGCGTCAGCCCCAGCATTTT.

This clone was found a few times. The gene calls are TRBV6-6 and TRBJ2-1; D remains unclear. This CDR3 comprises 12 residues. V gave up 7 bases and J gave up 7 bases, with 11 bases separating them. Germline loops: CDR1 MNHNY, CDR2 SVGAGI (reference sequence). CDR3 DNA: TGTGCCAGCACCTCCCCAGGTAATGAGCAGTTCTTC. It codes for CASTSPGNEQFF.

The gene calls are TRBV5-4 and TRBJ1-2, with D hard to call. This CDR3 has 12 residues. The germline V gene encodes CDR1 SGHNT and CDR2 YYREEE (reference sequence). V dropped 0 bases and J dropped 10 bases, with 10 bases sitting between them. The CDR3 DNA is TGTGCCAGCAGCTTGGGGAGGGCTCCCTACACCTTC. This codes for CASSLGRAPYTF. The full variable domain, rest sourced from reference TRBV5-4 and TRBJ1-2, is ETGVTQSPTHLIKTRGQQVTLRCSSQSGHNTVSWYQQALGQGPQFIFQYYREEENGRGNFPPRFSGLQFPNYSSELNVNALELDDSALYLCASSLGRAPYTFGSGTRLTVV.

This sequence joins TRBV7-2 and TRBJ1-2; no firm D call. V was pared by 0 bases and J by 2 bases, with 10 bases between. Germline assignment: CDR1 SGHTA and CDR2 FQGNSA. The CDR3 consists of 15 residues. The CDR3 coding sequence is TGTGCCAGCAGCTTAGCCTTTGGGCAGAACTATGGCTACACCTTC. This sequence encodes CASSLAFGQNYGYTF.

Sample share makes this clone medium-sized. Other DNA variants within this sample encode the same CDR3. The J gene is TRBJ1-5, the V gene TRBV29-1; 10 positions match TRBD1. V was pared by 3 bases and J by 4 bases, with 0 bases of the junction left unmatched. Germline assignment: CDR1 SQVTM and CDR2 ANQGSEA. The CDR3 has 13 residues. In DNA, the CDR3 is TGCAGCGTTGAGGGACAGGGGAATCAGCCCCAGCATTTT. Protein product: CSVEGQGNQPQHF.